This T cell receptor (beta chain) appears in the sequencing data of a study of patients and donors after allogeneic stem cell transplantation. Trimming took off 2 bases at V and 6 bases at J, with 11 bases between the two ends. The CDR3 spans 13 residues. CDR1 MNHEY and CDR2 SMNVEV come from the germline V gene (reference sequence). One entry per CDR3 protein, called by TCRdb with MiXCR from the RT-PCR reads. The sample has roughly 190,000 distinct CDR3 sequences; 35% to 50% are singletons. Material for sequencing was blood, either unsorted or a sorted T cell fraction (not recorded which). This chain joins TRBV27 and TRBJ2-7; D is unresolved. The receptor comes from a human donor who was either an allogeneic HSCT recipient or a stem cell or donor lymphocyte infusion donor (not recorded which). It is not recorded whose cells these are; they may come from a transplant donor. The CDR3 protein is CASSLGFPTEQYF. Written as DNA, the CDR3 is TGTGCCAGCAGTTTAGGGTTTCCCACCGAGCAGTACTTC.